This TCR beta chain was profiled in a study of early T cells in non-severe SARS-CoV-2 infection. Across the study: Chains stayed unpaired after sequencing of bulk RNA from unsorted whole blood.

This clonotype occurred many times. Antigen: not known. The junction does not match germline at one end; this may be a read error. Unique molecular identifiers were affixed to single, distinct cDNA molecules. TCRdb fed the 5' RACE reads into MiXCR, producing one record per CDR3 protein. The sample lists about 35,000 distinct CDR3 sequences; approximately 5.8% were seen once. Notes on the study in general: The matching step, a VDJdb search, favored anti-spike CD8 responses and missed private and CD4 specificities.

From germline, CDR1 is MNHEY and CDR2 SMNVEV (reference sequence). The CDR3 consists of 12 residues. The sequence came from an adult who was a healthcare worker with PCR-confirmed SARS-CoV-2 infection or an uninfected control (not recorded which). Input material: whole blood. The rearrangement joins TRBV27 to TRBJ1-1; D ambiguous. DNA for the CDR3: TGTGCCAGCGGTTTTTACGGCACTGAAGCTTTCTTT. It encodes CASGFYGTEAFF.